The rows below give T cell receptor beta chains drawn from one sample of a study of T-cell memory formation after mild COVID-19. TCRdb independently ran MiXCR on the 5' RACE reads; one entry per CDR3 protein. The sample consists of about 560,000 distinct CDR3 sequences, 15% to 20% of them appearing once. Sequences were obtained from PBMCs or a T cell subset sorted from them (not recorded which). The receptors here all came from an adult woman who had mild COVID-19 (a few samples of this study predate the infection). Cell type and time point are not known. CDR3s include the opening cysteine and the closing phenylalanine or tryptophan. A D gene is named only where the DNA matches it firmly. Clone sizes are given selectively: once, few, many, or a class where the clone is expanded.

j_call clone_size v_call d_call cdr3_nt cdr3_aa
TRBJ2-5 NA TRBV5-1 TRBD2 TGCGCCAGCAGCTTCCTAGCGGGTCCCCAAGAGACCCAGTACTTC CASSFLAGPQETQYF
TRBJ2-2 NA TRBV14 TRBD1 TGTGCCAGCAGCCCCGACAGGGTTCTCAGCACCGGGGAGCTGTTTTTT CASSPDRVLSTGELFF
TRBJ1-5 NA TRBV27 TRBD1 TGTGCCAGCAGTTTATTGACAGGGGATCAGCCCCAGCATTTT CASSLLTGDQPQHF
TRBJ1-1 NA TRBV9 NA TGTGCCAGCAGCGTAGCGGGAAAGACTGAAGCTTTCTTT CASSVAGKTEAFF
TRBJ1-2 few TRBV12-3/TRBV12-4 NA TGTGCCAGCAGTCCGGACCTCCTAAGGCACTATGGCTACACCTTC CASSPDLLRHYGYTF
TRBJ1-2 NA TRBV5-1 NA TGCGCCAGCAGCTTGTATCAACCCGGGCGGACTTATGGCTACACCTTC CASSLYQPGRTYGYTF
TRBJ1-5 few TRBV4-2 NA TGTGCCAGCAGCCCCTCTTCTATTTTTAGCAATCAGCCCCAGCATTTT CASSPSSIFSNQPQHF
TRBJ2-7 many TRBV27 TRBD1 TGTGCCAGCAGTTTTTTGGGACAGGTCTCCTACGAGCAGTACTTC CASSFLGQVSYEQYF
TRBJ2-1 few TRBV24-1 TRBD2 TGTGCCACCAGTGCGCTAGCGGGTGAGCAGTTCTTC CATSALAGEQFF
TRBJ2-1 NA TRBV12-3/TRBV12-4 NA TGTGCCAGCCTCGACTATTTAAGTAGTGGTGAGCAGTTCTTC CASLDYLSSGEQFF
TRBJ2-1 many TRBV10-2 TRBD2 TGCGCCAGCAGTGTGGGCGGGGGAAACAATGAGCAGTTCTTC CASSVGGGNNEQFF
TRBJ2-5 few TRBV2 TRBD1 TGTGCCAGCAGTCACGGGACAGGGCACGAAGAGACCCAGTACTTC CASSHGTGHEETQYF
TRBJ2-7 few TRBV5-1 TRBD2 TGCGCCAGCAGCTTGAAACGGACTAGCGGGGCAATCTACGAGCAGTACTTC CASSLKRTSGAIYEQYF
TRBJ2-5 many TRBV7-2 NA TGTGCCAGCAGCTTACTCCCAAACGCAGGGCCAGGCCAAGAGACCCAGTACTTC CASSLLPNAGPGQETQYF
TRBJ2-1 few TRBV27 TRBD2 TGTGCCAGCAGTCCGCGGACTAGCGGGGCCCCCGGCAATGAGCAGTTCTTC CASSPRTSGAPGNEQFF
TRBJ1-2 NA TRBV6-1 TRBD1 TGTGCCAGCCGGGGACAGAGCTATGGCTACACCTTC CASRGQSYGYTF
TRBJ1-2 NA TRBV4-1 NA TGCGCCAGCAGCCAAGAAGAGGGGCGTCCAGGGGGCTACACCTTC CASSQEEGRPGGYTF
TRBJ2-7 NA TRBV5-1 TRBD2 TGCGCCAGCAGCTTGGGACTAGCGGGGGCCAACTCCTACGAGCAGTACTTC CASSLGLAGANSYEQYF
TRBJ2-3 few TRBV4-1 NA TGCGCCAGCAGCCAAGCAGATATGGGGCTGCCCCGATGGGATACGCAGTATTTT CASSQADMGLPRWDTQYF
TRBJ1-2 many TRBV27 NA TGTGCCAGCAGCTTTGCAGGGAACTATGGCTACACCTTC CASSFAGNYGYTF
TRBJ1-2 NA TRBV19 TRBD1 TGTGCCAGTACCTATGAAGGGGGCGGTGGCTACACCTTC CASTYEGGGGYTF
TRBJ2-1 few TRBV7-3 NA TGTGCCAGCAGCTTATACCCTGAGCAGTTCTTC CASSLYPEQFF
TRBJ2-7 NA TRBV12-3/TRBV12-4 NA TGTGCCAGCACCCAAAGACCGGGCTCCTACGAGCAGTACTTC CASTQRPGSYEQYF
TRBJ2-1 NA TRBV7-2 NA TGTGCCAGCAGCCGCTGGGGGCTAGCGGAATATGAGCAGTTCTTC CASSRWGLAEYEQFF
TRBJ1-2 many TRBV12-3/TRBV12-4 NA TGTGCCAGCAGTTTGGGAGGGGCGAGTGGCTACACCTTC CASSLGGASGYTF
TRBJ2-1 few TRBV25-1 NA TGTGCCAGCAGTGAATGGAACACTTACAATGAGCAGTTCTTC CASSEWNTYNEQFF
TRBJ1-6 NA TRBV20-1 NA TGCAGTGCTACTCCGACACCCTCTACAACGAATTCACCCCTCCACTTT CSATPTPSTTNSPLHF
TRBJ1-4 few TRBV6-5 NA TGTGCCAGCAGTTCAAGGGCCGGGTACGGGACTGAAAAACTGTTTTTT CASSSRAGYGTEKLFF
TRBJ1-2 few TRBV20-1 NA TGCAGTGCTAGGGGAGTCAGAGCTAACTATGGCTACACCTTC CSARGVRANYGYTF
TRBJ1-6 NA TRBV30 NA TGTGCCTGGAGTGTCTTAGGAACACCCCTCCACTTT CAWSVLGTPLHF
TRBJ1-3 few TRBV12-3/TRBV12-4 NA TGTGCCAGCAACGTCGGACGGTTCTCTGGAAACACCATATATTTT CASNVGRFSGNTIYF
TRBJ1-2 NA TRBV12-3/TRBV12-4 NA TGTGCCAGCAGTTTACACAGGTCTGGCTACACCTTC CASSLHRSGYTF
TRBJ2-7 many TRBV5-6 NA TGTGCCAGCAGCTTGTCTGGGACGCTCTCCTACGAGCAGTACTTC CASSLSGTLSYEQYF
TRBJ2-1 NA TRBV5-4 TRBD1 TGTGCCAGCATCCCGACAGGGGAGTCCTACAATGAGCAGTTCTTC CASIPTGESYNEQFF
TRBJ2-1 few TRBV4-1 NA TGCGCCAGCAGCCAAGAGCCACCCACCTACAATGAGCAGTTCTTC CASSQEPPTYNEQFF